The following is a T cell receptor beta chain sequence with its context. The CDR3 has 18 amino acids. Germline CDR1 LGHNA, CDR2 YSLEER. The ends were cut back, 0 bases at V and 6 bases at J, with 22 bases in the middle. This sample is part of a study of blood T cell repertoires in COVID-19. Study-level background: The samples span acute and convalescent COVID-19 from the United States, Italy and Spain.

As originally analysed: Reference gene primers were amplified, and this amplification served to estimate nucleated cell counts. Clones were read by immunoSEQ multiplex PCR, and TCRdb kept only the in-frame ones, dropping some. The DNA gave D and trimming, while V, J and clone size come from that table. The repertoire holds about 270,000 clones, approximately 86% seen once, with less than 3% in the top ten. This chain connects TRBV4-3 to TRBJ2-3; TRBD1 is a possible D gene (7 bases). This receptor was taken from a woman aged 18-30 years who had recovered from COVID-19. Sequenced input: PBMCs or T cells enriched from blood (not recorded which). The CDR3: CASSQDFRQGLDLDTQYF. As DNA, the CDR3 is TGCGCCAGCAGCCAAGACTTTAGACAGGGACTCGATTTGGATACGCAGTATTTT.